One TCR beta chain is described in this entry. This specimen belongs to a study of T-cell reconstitution after alpha-beta-depleted transplantation in children. TCRbeta library preparation incorporated unique molecular identifiers. A single record per CDR3 protein comes from TCRdb applying MiXCR to the PCR reads. The sample has 350,000 to 400,000 distinct CDR3 sequences; roughly 14% are singletons. This TCR was recovered from a human donor who donated a stem cell graft to a child with Fanconi anemia. This specimen was PBMCs, taken from the stem cell graft.

CDR3 sequence reads: CASSLRGGINTGELFF. In DNA form, the CDR3 reads TGTGCCAGCAGCTTGCGGGGGGGTATTAACACCGGGGAGCTGTTTTTT. The rearrangement uses TRBV7-9 and TRBJ2-2; 9 bases are a match to TRBD2. From germline, CDR1 is SEHNR and CDR2 FQNEAQ (reference sequence). This CDR3 spans 16 amino acids. V was clipped by 3 bases and J by 2 bases; unmatched bases: 4.